A selection of T cell receptor beta chains follows, all from one sample in a study of blood T cells in healthy people across ages. TCRdb independently ran MiXCR on the 5' RACE reads; one entry per CDR3 protein. Of about 1,600,000 distinct CDR3 sequences in the sample, about 40% were seen once. Sequencing input: blood. Receptors originate from a woman aged 18-29 years in good health. Both conserved end residues are part of each CDR3. A D gene is named only where the DNA matches it firmly. Size values are once, few and many counts, or a class for expanded clones, and some rows have none.

d_call,clone_size,v_call,j_call,cdr3_nt,cdr3_aa
-,few,TRBV12-5,TRBJ2-1,TGTGCTAGTGGCAGAGGGACCGATGATGAGCAGTTCTTC,CASGRGTDDEQFF
TRBD2,-,TRBV12-3/TRBV12-4,TRBJ2-5,TGTGCCAGCAGTTACACCCGGACTAGCCAAGAGACCCAGTACTTC,CASSYTRTSQETQYF
-,-,TRBV6-1,TRBJ2-2,TGTGCCAGCAATGGCAGGAGAGGAACCGGGGAGCTGTTTTTT,CASNGRRGTGELFF
-,few,TRBV29-1,TRBJ2-1,TGCAGCGTTGAGGGAGTAGCGGATTATGAGCAGTTCTTC,CSVEGVADYEQFF
-,-,TRBV20-1,TRBJ2-7,TGCAGTGCCTTGGCTAGCGCTAGCTCCTACGAGCAGTACTTC,CSALASASSYEQYF
TRBD1,many,TRBV6-5,TRBJ1-4,TGTGCCAGTCGGGACAGATCTCTCGGAAAACTGTTTTTT,CASRDRSLGKLFF
TRBD1,-,TRBV24-1,TRBJ2-1,TGTGCCACCAGTGATGTGGGACAGGAGCAGTTCTTC,CATSDVGQEQFF
-,few,TRBV6-5,TRBJ1-2,TGTGCCAGCAGACCCATTGCCCATCGGGACAACTATGGCTACACCTTC,CASRPIAHRDNYGYTF
-,-,TRBV20-1,TRBJ1-1,TGCAGTGCTAGGGGTGGGGGCTACGGGCTGAACACTGAAGCTTTCTTT,CSARGGGYGLNTEAFF
-,-,TRBV20-1,TRBJ2-3,TGCAGTGCCCCCCCACTGGGCAGGGAGGATACGCAGTATTTT,CSAPPLGREDTQYF
TRBD2,-,TRBV5-1,TRBJ2-1,TGCGCCAGCAGCTTGTCTATGATAGCGGGAGGGCTACCCTACAATGAGCAGTTCTTC,CASSLSMIAGGLPYNEQFF
-,few,TRBV9,TRBJ2-7,TGTGCCAGCAGCGTAGCGTCACAGGTCTCCGAGCAGTACTTC,CASSVASQVSEQYF
TRBD1,-,TRBV29-1,TRBJ2-5,TGCAGCGTTGAGGTACAGGGGATTGCGGGGACCCAGTACTTC,CSVEVQGIAGTQYF
-,-,TRBV18,TRBJ2-3,TGTGCCAGCTCAGTACAGGGCGTTTCAGATACGCAGTATTTT,CASSVQGVSDTQYF
TRBD1,once,TRBV6-1,TRBJ2-1,TGTGCCAGCAGCGGAGCAGGGGACAGGGAAGAGTTCTTC,CASSGAGDREEFF